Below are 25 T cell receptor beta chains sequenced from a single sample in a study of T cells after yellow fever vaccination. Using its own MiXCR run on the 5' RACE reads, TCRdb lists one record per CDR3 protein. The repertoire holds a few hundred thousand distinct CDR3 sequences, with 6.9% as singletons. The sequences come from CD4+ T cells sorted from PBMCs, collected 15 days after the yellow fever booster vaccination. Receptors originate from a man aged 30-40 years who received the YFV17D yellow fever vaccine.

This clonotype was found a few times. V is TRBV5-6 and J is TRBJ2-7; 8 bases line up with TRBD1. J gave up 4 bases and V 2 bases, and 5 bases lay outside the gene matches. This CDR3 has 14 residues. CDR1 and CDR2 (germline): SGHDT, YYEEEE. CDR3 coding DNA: TGTGCCAGCAGCTTTACGGACAGGGTTTACGAGCAGTACTTC. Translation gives CASSFTDRVYEQYF.

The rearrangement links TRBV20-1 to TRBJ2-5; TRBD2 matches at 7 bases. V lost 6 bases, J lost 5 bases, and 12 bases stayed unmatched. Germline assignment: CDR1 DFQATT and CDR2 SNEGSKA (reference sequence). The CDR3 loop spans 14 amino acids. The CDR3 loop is CSATSGGGSETQYF. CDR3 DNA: TGCAGTGCAACCTCGGGGGGAGGCTCGGAGACCCAGTACTTC.

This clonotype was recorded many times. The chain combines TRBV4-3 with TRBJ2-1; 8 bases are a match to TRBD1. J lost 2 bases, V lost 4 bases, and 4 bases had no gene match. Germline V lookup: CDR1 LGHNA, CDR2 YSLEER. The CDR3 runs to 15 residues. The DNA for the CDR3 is TGCGCCAGCAGCCCTCAGGGGGCCACCTACAATGAGCAGTTCTTC. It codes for CASSPQGATYNEQFF.

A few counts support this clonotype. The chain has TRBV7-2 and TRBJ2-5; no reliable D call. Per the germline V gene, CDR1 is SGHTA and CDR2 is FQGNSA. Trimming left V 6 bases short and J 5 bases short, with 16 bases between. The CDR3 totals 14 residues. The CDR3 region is CASRLYSKAETQYF. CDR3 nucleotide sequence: TGTGCCAGCAGGCTATACAGCAAAGCGGAGACCCAGTACTTC.

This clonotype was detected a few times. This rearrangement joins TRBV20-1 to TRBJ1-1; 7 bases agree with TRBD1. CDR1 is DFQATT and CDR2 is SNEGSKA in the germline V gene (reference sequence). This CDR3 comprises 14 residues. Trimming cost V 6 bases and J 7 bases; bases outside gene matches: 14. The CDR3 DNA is TGCAGTGCGGGGTCAGGGGGATCCGGGGGTGAAGCTTTCTTT. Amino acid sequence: CSAGSGGSGGEAFF.

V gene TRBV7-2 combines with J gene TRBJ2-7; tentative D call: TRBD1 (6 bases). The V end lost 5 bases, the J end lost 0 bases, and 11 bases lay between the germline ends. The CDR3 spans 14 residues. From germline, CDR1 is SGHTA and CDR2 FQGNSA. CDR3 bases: TGTGCCAGCAGCAACCGGGACACCTCCTACGAGCAGTACTTC. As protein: CASSNRDTSYEQYF.

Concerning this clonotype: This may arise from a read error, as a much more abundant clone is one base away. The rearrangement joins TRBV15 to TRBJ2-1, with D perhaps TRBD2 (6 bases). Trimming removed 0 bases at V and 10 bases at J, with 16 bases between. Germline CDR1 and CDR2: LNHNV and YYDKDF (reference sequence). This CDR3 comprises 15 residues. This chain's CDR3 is CATSRDIARGREQFF. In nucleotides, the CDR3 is TGTGCCACCAGCAGAGATATTGCGCGAGGGAGGGAGCAGTTCTTC.

The CDR3 protein is CATSRDRTPDTQYF. The CDR3 DNA is TGTGCCACCAGCAGGGACAGGACCCCAGATACGCAGTATTTT. The chain recombines TRBV15 with TRBJ2-3; 7 bases are shared with TRBD1. CDR1 is LNHNV and CDR2 is YYDKDF in the germline V gene (reference sequence). The CDR3 is 14 residues long. V shed 3 bases and J 4 bases; nucleotides not matched to a gene: 4. Complete variable domain (other parts from reference TRBV15 and TRBJ2-3): DAMVIQNPRYQVTQFGKPVTLSCSQTLNHNVMYWYQQKSSQAPKLLFHYYDKDFNNEADTPDNFQSRRPNTSFCFLDIRSPGLGDTAMYLCATSRDRTPDTQYFGPGTRLTVL.

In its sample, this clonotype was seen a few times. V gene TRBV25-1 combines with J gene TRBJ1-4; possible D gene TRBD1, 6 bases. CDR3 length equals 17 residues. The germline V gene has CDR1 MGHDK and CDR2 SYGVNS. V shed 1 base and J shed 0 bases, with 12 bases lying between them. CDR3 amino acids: CASSEWIGGATNEKLFF. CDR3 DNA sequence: TGTGCCAGCAGTGAATGGATAGGGGGTGCAACTAATGAAAAACTGTTTTTT.

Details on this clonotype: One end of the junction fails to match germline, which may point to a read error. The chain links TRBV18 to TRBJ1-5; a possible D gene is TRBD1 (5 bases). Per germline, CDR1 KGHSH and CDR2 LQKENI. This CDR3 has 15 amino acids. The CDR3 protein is CASSSRAGTDHPQHF. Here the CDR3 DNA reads TGTGCCAGCTCATCCCGGGCGGGGACGGATCATCCCCAGCATTTT.

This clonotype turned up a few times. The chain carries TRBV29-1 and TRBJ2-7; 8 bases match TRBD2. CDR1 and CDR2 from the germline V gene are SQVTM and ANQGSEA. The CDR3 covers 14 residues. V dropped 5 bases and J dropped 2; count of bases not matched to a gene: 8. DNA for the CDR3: TGCAGCGTTTTACCGGGACTAGGGGCCTACGAGCAGTACTTC. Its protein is CSVLPGLGAYEQYF.

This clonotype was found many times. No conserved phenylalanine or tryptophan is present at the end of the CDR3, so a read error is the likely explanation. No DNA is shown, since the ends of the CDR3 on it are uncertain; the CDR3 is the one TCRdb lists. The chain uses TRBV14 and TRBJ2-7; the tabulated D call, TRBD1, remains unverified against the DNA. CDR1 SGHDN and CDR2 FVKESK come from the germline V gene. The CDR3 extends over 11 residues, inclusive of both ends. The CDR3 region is CASSPPQRAFS.

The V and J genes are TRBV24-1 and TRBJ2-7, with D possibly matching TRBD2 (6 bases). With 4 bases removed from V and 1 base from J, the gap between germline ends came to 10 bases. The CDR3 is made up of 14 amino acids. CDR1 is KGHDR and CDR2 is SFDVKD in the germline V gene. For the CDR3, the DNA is TGTGCCACCAGTGACGCGGGACCTTCCTACGAGCAGTACTTC. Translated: CATSDAGPSYEQYF.

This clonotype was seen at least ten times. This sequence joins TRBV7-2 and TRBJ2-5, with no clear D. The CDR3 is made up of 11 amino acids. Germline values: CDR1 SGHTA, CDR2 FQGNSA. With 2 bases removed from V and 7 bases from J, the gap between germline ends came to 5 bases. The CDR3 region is CASSLIGTQYF. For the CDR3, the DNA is TGTGCCAGCAGCTTAATCGGGACCCAGTACTTC.

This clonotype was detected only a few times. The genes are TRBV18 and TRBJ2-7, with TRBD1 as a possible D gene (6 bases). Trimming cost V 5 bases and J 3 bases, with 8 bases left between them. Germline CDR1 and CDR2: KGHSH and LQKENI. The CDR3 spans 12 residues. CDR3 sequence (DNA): TGTGCCAGCTCAGGGGACATCTACGAGCAGTACTTC. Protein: CASSGDIYEQYF.

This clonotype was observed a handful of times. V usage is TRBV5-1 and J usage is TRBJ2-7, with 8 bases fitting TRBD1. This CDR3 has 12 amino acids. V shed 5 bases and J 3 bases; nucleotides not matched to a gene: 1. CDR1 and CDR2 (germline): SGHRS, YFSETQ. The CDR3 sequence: CASRGTGYEQYF. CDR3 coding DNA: TGCGCCAGCAGGGGGACAGGCTACGAGCAGTACTTC.

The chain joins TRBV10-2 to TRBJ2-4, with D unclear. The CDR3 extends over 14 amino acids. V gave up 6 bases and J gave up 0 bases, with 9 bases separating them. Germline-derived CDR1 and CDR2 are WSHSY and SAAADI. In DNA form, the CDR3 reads TGCGCCAGCAGGCCAGAGCTAGCCAAAAACATTCAGTACTTC. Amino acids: CASRPELAKNIQYF.

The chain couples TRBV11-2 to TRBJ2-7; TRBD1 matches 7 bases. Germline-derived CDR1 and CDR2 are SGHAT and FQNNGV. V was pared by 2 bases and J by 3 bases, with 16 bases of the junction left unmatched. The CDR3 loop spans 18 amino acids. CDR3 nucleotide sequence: TGTGCCAGCAGCTTACACCTAACAGGGGACGCAAATCTCTACGAGCAGTACTTC. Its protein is CASSLHLTGDANLYEQYF. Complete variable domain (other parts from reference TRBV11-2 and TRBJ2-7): EAGVAQSPRYKIIEKRQSVAFWCNPISGHATLYWYQQILGQGPKLLIQFQNNGVVDDSQLPKDRFSAERLKGVDSTLKIQPAKLEDSAVYLCASSLHLTGDANLYEQYFGPGTRLTVT.

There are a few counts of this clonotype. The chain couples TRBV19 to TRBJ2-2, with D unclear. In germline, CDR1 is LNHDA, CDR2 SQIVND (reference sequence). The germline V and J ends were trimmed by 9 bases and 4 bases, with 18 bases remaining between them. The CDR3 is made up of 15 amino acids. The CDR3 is CASSRQRAFTGELFF. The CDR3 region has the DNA TGTGCCAGCTCAAGACAAAGGGCGTTCACCGGGGAGCTGTTTTTT. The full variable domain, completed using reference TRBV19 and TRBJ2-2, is DGGITQSPKYLFRKEGQNVTLSCEQNLNHDAMYWYRQDPGQGLRLIYYSQIVNDFQKGDIAEGYSVSREKKESFPLTVTSAQKNPTAFYLCASSRQRAFTGELFFGEGSRLTVL.

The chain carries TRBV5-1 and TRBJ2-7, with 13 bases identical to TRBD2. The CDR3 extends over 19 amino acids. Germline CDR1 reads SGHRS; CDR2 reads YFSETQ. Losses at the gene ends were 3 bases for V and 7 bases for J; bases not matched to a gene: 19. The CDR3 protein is CASSSPGLAGTTPFGEQYF. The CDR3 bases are TGCGCCAGCAGCTCTCCGGGACTAGCGGGAACAACACCTTTCGGGGAGCAGTACTTC.

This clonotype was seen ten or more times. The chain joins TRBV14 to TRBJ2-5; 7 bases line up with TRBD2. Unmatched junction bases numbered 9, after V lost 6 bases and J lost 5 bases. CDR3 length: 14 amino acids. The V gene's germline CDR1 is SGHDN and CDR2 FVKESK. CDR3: CASSTAGNRETQYF. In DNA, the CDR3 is TGTGCCAGCAGTACAGCGGGAAATCGGGAGACCCAGTACTTC.

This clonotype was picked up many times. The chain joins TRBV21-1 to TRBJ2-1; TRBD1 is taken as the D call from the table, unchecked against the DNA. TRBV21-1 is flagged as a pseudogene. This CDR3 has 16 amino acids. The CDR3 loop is CASSLPGQGGCNEQFF. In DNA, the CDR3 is TGTGCCAGCAGCCTACCGGGACAGGGAGGGTGCAATGAGCAGTTCTTC.

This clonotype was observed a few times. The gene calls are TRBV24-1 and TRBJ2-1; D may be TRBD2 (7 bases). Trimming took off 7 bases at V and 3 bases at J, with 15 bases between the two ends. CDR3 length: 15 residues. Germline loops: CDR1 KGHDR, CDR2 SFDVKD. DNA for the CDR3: TGTGCCACCAGCGGGGGGCAGGTCTACTACAATGAGCAGTTCTTC. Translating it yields CATSGGQVYYNEQFF.

This CDR3 reads CASSYQAGGPYEQYF. In nucleotides, the CDR3 is TGTGCCAGCAGTTACCAAGCGGGAGGGCCCTACGAGCAGTACTTC. This chain joins TRBV12-3 or TRBV12-4 and TRBJ2-7; TRBD2 agrees at 10 bases. CDR3 length: 15 residues. V trimming: 4 bases; J trimming: 2 bases; junction bases outside the gene matches: 5.

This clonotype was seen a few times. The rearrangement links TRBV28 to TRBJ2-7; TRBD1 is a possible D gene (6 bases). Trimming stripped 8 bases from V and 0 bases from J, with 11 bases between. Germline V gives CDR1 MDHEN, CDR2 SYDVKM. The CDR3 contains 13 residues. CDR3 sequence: CASAGQLSYEQYF. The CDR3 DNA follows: TGTGCCAGCGCCGGACAGCTCTCCTACGAGCAGTACTTC.